This T cell receptor beta chain is drawn from a study of blood T cell repertoires in COVID-19. At the level of the study: Spain, Italy and the United States supplied samples that represented acute and convalescent COVID-19. PBMCs, B-cell-depleted T cells, or T cells provided the cDNA or gDNA that made up the material.

Methods used by the authors: Scientists estimated how many nucleated cells there were by amplifying reference gene primers. Clones were sequenced by immunoSEQ multiplex PCR, and TCRdb holds only the in-frame ones, with some missing. V and J calls plus clone size are reproduced from that table; the DNA served to infer D and trimming. This table holds some 56,000 clones, roughly 90% found once. Trimming took 5 bases from V and 5 from J, leaving 15 bases between them. CDR3 length: 14 residues. In germline, CDR1 is MNHEY, CDR2 SVGEGT. V and J are TRBV6-2 or TRBV6-3 and TRBJ1-1, with a possible D match to TRBD1 (5 bases). The sequenced sample consisted of peripheral blood. This TCR was recovered from a human donor in a cohort sampled during active COVID-19. The CDR3 loop reads CASSTRQGRTEAFF. The DNA for the CDR3 is TGTGCCAGCAGTACTCGGCAGGGTAGGACTGAAGCTTTCTTT.